This T cell receptor beta chain is drawn from a study of molecular identifiers for immune sequencing clone quantification. Study-level background: Replicates partitioned RNA from approximately 20,000 or 98,000 naive CD8 cells into five parts, sequencing four.

The authors built bulk TCR libraries by previously described methods with listed TCR primers. One entry per CDR3 protein results from TCRdb running MiXCR on the PCR reads. The table lists 50,000 to 65,000 distinct CDR3 sequences, about 23% of them singletons. A note on this clonotype: This clone may be a read error of a much larger clone one base away.

V dropped 0 bases and J dropped 0 bases, with 4 bases sitting between them. This CDR3 is built from 14 residues. Germline V gene data show CDR1 as SGHDT and CDR2 as YYEEEE. Libraries from naive CD8 cells were generated from about 20,000 to 1,000,000 sorted cells (with 10%, 30% or 50% RNA). Sequencing input: naive CD8+ T cells from blood, with Jurkat cell RNA spiked in. The subset: FACS-sorted CD8+CD4-CCR7+CD45RA+ naive T cells. V is TRBV5-6 and J is TRBJ1-3; D remains unclear. The sequence was collected from a human donor in good health. Some libraries in this study had Jurkat cell RNA spiked in. The CDR3, as DNA: TGTGCCAGCAGCTTGGCGTACTCTGGAAACACCATATATTTT. It specifies CASSLAYSGNTIYF.